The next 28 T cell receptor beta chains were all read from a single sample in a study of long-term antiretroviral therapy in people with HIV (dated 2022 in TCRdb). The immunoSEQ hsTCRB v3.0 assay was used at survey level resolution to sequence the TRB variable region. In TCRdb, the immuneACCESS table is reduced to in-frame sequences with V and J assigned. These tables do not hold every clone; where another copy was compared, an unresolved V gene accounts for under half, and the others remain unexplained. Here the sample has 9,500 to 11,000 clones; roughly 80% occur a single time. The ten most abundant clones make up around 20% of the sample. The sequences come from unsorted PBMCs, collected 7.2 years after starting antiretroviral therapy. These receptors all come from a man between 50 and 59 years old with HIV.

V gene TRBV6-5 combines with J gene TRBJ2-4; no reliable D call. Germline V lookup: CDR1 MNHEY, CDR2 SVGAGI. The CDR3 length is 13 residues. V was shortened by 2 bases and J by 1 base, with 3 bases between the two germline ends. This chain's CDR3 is CASSYGAKNIQYF. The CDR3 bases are TGTGCCAGCAGTTACGGGGCCAAAAACATTCAGTACTTC.

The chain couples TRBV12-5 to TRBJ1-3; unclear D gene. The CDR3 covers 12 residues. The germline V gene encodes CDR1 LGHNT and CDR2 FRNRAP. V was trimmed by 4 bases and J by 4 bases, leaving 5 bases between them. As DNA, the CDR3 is TGTGCTAGTGGTTCGACAGGAAACACCATATATTTT. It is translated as CASGSTGNTIYF.

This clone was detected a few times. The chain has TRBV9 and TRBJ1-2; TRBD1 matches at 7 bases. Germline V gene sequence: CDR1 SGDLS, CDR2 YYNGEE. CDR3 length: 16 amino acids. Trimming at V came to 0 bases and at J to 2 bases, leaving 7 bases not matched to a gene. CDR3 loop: CASSVGLAGGNYGYTF. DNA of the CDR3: TGTGCCAGCAGCGTAGGGTTGGCAGGGGGGAACTATGGCTACACCTTC.

In DNA form, the CDR3 reads TGTGCCAGCAGCTTAGTATCGGAATACCTCACAGATACGCAGTATTTT. Protein product: CASSLVSEYLTDTQYF. The gene calls are TRBV7-9 and TRBJ2-3, with D uncertain. CDR3 length: 16 residues. Per germline, CDR1 SEHNR and CDR2 FQNEAQ (reference sequence). V was clipped by 1 base and J by 2 bases, with 13 bases between them.

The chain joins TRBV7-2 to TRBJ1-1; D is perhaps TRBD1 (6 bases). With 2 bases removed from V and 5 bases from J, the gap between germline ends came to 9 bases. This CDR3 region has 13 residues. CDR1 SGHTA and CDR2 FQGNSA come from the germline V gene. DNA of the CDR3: TGTGCCAGCAGCTTAACAGGGTTAACTGAAGCTTTCTTT. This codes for CASSLTGLTEAFF.

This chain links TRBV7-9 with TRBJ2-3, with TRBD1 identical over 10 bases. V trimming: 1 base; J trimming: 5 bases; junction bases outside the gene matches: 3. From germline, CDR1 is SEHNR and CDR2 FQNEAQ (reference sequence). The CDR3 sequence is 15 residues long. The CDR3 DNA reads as TGTGCCAGCAGCTTAGTGGGGACAGGGGTAGATACGCAGTATTTT. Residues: CASSLVGTGVDTQYF.

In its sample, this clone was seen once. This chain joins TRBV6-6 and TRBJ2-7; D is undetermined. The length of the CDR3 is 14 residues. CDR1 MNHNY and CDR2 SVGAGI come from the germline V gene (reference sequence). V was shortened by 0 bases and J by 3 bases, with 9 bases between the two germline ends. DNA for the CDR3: TGTGCCAGCAGTTACTCTGGACCCCTCTACGAGCAGTACTTC. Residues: CASSYSGPLYEQYF.

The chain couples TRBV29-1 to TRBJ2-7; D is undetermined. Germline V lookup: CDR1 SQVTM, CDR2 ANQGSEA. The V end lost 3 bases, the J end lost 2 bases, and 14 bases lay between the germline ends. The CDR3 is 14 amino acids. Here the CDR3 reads CSVDMGGNPYEQYF. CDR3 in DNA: TGCAGCGTTGATATGGGTGGGAATCCCTACGAGCAGTACTTC.

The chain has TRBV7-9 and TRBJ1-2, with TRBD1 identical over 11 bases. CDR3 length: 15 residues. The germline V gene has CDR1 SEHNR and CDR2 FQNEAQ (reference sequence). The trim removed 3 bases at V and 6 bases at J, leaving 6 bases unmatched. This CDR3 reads CASSFPDRGPDGYTF. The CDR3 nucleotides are TGTGCCAGCAGCTTCCCGGACAGGGGGCCGGATGGCTACACCTTC.

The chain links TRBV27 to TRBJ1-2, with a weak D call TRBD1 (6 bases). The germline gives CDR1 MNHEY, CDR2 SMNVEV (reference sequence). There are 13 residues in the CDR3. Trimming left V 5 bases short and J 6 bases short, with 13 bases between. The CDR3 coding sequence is TGTGCCAGCAGTCTAGGGGGTAGGAATGGCTACACCTTC. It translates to CASSLGGRNGYTF.

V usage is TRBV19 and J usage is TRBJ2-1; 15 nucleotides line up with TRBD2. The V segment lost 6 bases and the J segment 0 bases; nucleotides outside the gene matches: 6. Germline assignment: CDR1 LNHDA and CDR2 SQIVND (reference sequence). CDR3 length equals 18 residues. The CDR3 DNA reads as TGTGCCAGTAGCTGGACTAGCGGGGGGGCCAGCTCCTACAATGAGCAGTTCTTC. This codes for CASSWTSGGASSYNEQFF.

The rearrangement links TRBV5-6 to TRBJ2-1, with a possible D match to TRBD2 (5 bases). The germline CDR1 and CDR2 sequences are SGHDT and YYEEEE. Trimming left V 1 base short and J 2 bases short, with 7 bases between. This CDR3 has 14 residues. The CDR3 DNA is TGTGCCAGCAGCTTGCCGGGGACCTACAATGAGCAGTTCTTC. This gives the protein CASSLPGTYNEQFF.

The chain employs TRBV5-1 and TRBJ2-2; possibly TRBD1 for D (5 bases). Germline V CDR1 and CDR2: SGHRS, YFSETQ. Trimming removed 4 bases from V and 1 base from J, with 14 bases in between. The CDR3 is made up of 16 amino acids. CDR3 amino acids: CASSLNQGGNTGELFF. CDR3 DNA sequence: TGCGCCAGCAGCCTAAACCAGGGTGGGAACACCGGGGAGCTGTTTTTT.

The CDR3 reads CASSPLRGEAFF. The CDR3 DNA reads TGCGCCAGCAGCCCGCTGCGGGGGGAAGCTTTCTTT. This sequence joins TRBV5-1 and TRBJ1-1, with D perhaps matching TRBD1 (5 bases). The CDR3 is 12 residues long. Germline V gene lookup returns CDR1 SGHRS and CDR2 YFSETQ. V was shortened by 4 bases and J by 8 bases, with 12 bases between the two germline ends.

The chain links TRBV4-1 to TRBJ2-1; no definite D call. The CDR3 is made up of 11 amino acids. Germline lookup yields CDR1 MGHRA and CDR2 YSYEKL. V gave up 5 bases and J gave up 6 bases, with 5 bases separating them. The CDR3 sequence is CASSSGNEQFF. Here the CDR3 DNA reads TGCGCCAGCAGCTCAGGCAATGAGCAGTTCTTC.

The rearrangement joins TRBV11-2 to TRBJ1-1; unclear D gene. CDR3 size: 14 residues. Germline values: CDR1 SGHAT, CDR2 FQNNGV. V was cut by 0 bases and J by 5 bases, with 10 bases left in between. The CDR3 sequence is CASSLDGRYTEAFF. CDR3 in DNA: TGTGCCAGCAGCTTAGACGGAAGGTATACTGAAGCTTTCTTT.

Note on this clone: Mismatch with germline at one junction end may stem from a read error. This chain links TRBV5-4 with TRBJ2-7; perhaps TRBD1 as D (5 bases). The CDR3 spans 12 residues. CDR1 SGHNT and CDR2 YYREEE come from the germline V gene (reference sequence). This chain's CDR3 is CASSLGDTGGDF. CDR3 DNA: TGTGCCAGCAGCTTGGGTGATACAGGTGGTGACTTC.

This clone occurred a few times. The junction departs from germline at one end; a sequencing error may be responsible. The CDR3 is CASSRWGGSNEQYF. CDR3 in DNA: TGTGCCAGCAGCCGCTGGGGGGGCTCCAACGAGCAGTACTTC. The chain is built from TRBV13 and TRBJ2-7; D perhaps matches TRBD2 (7 bases). The CDR3 totals 14 residues. Germline V gene data show CDR1 as PRHDT and CDR2 as FYEKMQ (reference sequence).

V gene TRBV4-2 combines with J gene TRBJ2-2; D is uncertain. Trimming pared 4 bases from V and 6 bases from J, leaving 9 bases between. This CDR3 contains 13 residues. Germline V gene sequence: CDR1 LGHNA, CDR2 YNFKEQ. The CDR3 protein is CASSPQMSGELFF. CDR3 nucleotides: TGTGCCAGCAGCCCCCAGATGTCCGGGGAGCTGTTTTTT.

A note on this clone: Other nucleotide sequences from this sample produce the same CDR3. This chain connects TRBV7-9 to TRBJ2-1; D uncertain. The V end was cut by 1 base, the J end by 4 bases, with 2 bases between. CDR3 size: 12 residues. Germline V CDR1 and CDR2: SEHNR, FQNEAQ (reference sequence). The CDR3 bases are TGTGCCAGCAGCTTAGGTTACAATGAGCAGTTCTTC. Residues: CASSLGYNEQFF.

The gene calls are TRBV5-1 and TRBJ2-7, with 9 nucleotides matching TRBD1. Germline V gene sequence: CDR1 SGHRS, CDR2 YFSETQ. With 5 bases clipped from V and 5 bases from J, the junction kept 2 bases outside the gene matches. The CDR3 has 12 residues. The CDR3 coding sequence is TGCGCCAGCAGGGGACAGGGTCACGAGCAGTACTTC. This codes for CASRGQGHEQYF.

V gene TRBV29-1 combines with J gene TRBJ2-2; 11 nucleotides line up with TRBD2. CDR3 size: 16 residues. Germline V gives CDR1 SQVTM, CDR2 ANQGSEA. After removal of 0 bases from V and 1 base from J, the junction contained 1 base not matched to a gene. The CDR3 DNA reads TGCAGCGTTGAAGATGGACTAGCGGGGAACACCGGGGAGCTGTTTTTT. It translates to CSVEDGLAGNTGELFF.

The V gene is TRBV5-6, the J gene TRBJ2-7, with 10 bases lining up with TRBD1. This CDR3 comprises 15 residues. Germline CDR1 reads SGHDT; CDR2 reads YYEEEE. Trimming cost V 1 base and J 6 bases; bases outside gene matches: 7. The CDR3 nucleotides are TGTGCCAGCAGCTTGAGCGGGACAGGGGATGCCGAGCAGTACTTC. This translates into CASSLSGTGDAEQYF.

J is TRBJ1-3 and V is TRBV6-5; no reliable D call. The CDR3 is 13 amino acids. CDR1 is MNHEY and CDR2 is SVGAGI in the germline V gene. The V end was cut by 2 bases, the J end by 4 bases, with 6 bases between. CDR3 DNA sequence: TGTGCCAGCAGTTACGGGGAGGGAAACACCATATATTTT. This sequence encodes CASSYGEGNTIYF.

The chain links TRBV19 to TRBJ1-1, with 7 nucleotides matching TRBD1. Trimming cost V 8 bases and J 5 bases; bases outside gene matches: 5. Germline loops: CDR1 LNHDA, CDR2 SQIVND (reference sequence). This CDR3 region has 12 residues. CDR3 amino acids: CASRQGWTEAFF. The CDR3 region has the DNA TGTGCCAGTCGACAGGGATGGACTGAAGCTTTCTTT.

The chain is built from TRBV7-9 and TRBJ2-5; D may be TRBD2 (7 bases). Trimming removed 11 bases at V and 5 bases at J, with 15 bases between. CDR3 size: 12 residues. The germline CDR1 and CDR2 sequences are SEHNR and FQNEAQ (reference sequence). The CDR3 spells CAWGGADETQYF. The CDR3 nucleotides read TGTGCCTGGGGGGGGGCTGATGAGACCCAGTACTTC.

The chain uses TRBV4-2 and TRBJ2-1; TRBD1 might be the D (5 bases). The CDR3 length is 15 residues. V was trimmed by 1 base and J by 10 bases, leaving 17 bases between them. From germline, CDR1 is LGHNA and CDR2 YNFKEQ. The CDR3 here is CASSQVIGTGREQFF. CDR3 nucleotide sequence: TGTGCCAGCAGCCAAGTAATCGGAACAGGACGGGAGCAGTTCTTC.

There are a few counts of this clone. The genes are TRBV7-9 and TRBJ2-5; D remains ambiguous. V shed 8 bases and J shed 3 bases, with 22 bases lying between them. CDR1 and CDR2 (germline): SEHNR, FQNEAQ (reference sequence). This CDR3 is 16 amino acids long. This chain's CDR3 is CASSPPLDLGKETQYF. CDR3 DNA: TGTGCCAGCTCCCCTCCCCTGGATTTGGGGAAAGAGACCCAGTACTTC.